The present TCR beta chain was sequenced within a study of blood T cell repertoires in COVID-19. About the study: Whether acute or convalescent, the COVID-19 samples came from the United States, Italy and Spain. PBMCs, B-cell-depleted T cells, or T cells were the source of the cDNA or gDNA that made up the material.

Original handling: Amplification of reference gene primers was used by the study to estimate nucleated cell counts. The data were produced by immunoSEQ multiplex PCR, yet TCRdb's version contains in-frame clones alone and is incomplete. V, J and clone size were drawn from that table, and D and trimming were deduced from the DNA. The data show over 150,000 clones, with approximately 86% seen just once and under 3% held by the top ten. This receptor was taken from a woman older than 75 with COVID-19, enrolled during active disease. The sample taken for sequencing was peripheral blood.

CDR3 sequence: CASRTGVNQPQHF. The CDR3 DNA reads as TGTGCCAGTAGAACAGGGGTTAATCAGCCCCAGCATTTT. The V and J genes are TRBV19 and TRBJ1-5; 7 nucleotides line up with TRBD1. This CDR3 spans 13 amino acids. Germline V lookup: CDR1 LNHDA, CDR2 SQIVND (reference sequence). The J segment lost 4 bases and the V segment lost 6 bases, leaving 3 bases of the junction unmatched.